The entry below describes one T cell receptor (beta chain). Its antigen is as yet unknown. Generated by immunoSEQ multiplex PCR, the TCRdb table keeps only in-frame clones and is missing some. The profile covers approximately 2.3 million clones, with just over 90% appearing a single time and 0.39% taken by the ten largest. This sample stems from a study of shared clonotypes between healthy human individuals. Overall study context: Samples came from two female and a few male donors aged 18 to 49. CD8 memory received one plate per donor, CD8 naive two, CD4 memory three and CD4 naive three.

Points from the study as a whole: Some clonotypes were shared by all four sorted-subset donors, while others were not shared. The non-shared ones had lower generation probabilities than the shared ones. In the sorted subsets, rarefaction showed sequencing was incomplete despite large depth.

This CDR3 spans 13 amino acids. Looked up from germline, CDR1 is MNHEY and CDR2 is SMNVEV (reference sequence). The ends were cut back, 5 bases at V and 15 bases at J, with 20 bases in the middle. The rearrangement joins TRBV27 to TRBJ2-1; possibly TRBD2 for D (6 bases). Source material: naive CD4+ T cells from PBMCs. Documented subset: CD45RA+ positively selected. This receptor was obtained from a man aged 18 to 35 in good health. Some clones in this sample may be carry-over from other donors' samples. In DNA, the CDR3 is TGTGCCAGCAGTCTTCATGAGACTAGGTTAATGTTCTTC. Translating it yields CASSLHETRLMFF.